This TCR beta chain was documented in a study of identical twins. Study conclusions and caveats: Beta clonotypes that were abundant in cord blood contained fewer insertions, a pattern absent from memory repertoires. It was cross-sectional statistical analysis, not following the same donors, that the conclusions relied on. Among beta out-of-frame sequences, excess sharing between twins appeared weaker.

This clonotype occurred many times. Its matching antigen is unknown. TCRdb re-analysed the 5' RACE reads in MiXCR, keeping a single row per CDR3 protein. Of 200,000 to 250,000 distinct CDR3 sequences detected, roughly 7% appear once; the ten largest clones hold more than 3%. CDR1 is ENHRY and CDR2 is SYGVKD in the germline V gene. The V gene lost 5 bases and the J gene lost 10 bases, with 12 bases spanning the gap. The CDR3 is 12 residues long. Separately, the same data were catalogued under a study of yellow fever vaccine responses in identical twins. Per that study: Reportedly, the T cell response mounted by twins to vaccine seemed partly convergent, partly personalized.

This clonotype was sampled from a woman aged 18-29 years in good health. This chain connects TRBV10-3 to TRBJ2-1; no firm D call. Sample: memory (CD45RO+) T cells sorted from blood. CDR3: CAISKDRQEQFF. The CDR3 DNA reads TGTGCCATCAGTAAGGACCGCCAGGAGCAGTTCTTC.